Listed here are 25 T cell receptor beta chains from one sample, sequenced in a study of cytomegalovirus exposure and HLA in healthy donors. In the PCR, 60 Vbeta and 13 Jbeta primers were used. The data were produced by immunoSEQ multiplex PCR, yet TCRdb's version contains in-frame clones alone and is incomplete. The profile shows about 120,000 clones, roughly 80% of them singletons. Specimen: PBMCs. Source of these receptors: a man in his sixties in good health and CMV-seropositive.

V gene TRBV10-3 combines with J gene TRBJ1-2; 9 nucleotides agree with TRBD1. CDR1 and CDR2 (germline): ENHRY, SYGVKD. The CDR3 contains 14 residues. Trimming took 6 bases from V and 4 from J; bases not matched to a gene: 6. CDR3 region: CAIRTGGLPYGYTF. The DNA for the CDR3 is TGTGCCATCAGAACAGGGGGCCTGCCCTATGGCTACACCTTC.

V is TRBV28 and J is TRBJ2-1; D is perhaps TRBD1 (6 bases). V was clipped by 5 bases and J by 9 bases, with 11 bases between them. Germline V gene sequence: CDR1 MDHEN, CDR2 SYDVKM. The CDR3 extends over 12 amino acids. CDR3 nucleotides: TGTGCCAGCAGTCAGGTGGACAGTGAGCAGTTCTTC. It is translated as CASSQVDSEQFF.

The rearrangement links TRBV15 to TRBJ1-5; tentative D call: TRBD1 (6 bases). Between the trimmed V and J ends, which lost 6 bases and 4 bases, there was a span of 10 bases. Germline V gives CDR1 LNHNV, CDR2 YYDKDF (reference sequence). This CDR3 contains 13 residues. CDR3 residues: CATSYQGNQPQHF. The DNA for the CDR3 is TGTGCCACCAGTTATCAGGGGAATCAGCCCCAGCATTTT.

The CDR3 DNA reads TGTGCCAGCAGCGCGACAGAAGGGAATGAAAAACTGTTTTTT. Amino acid sequence: CASSATEGNEKLFF. The V and J genes are TRBV9 and TRBJ1-4, with D perhaps matching TRBD1 (5 bases). The CDR3 has 14 amino acids. CDR1 and CDR2 (germline): SGDLS, YYNGEE. V was pared by 3 bases and J by 5 bases, with 11 bases between.

The chain links TRBV10-1 to TRBJ2-3; 12 bases are shared with TRBD2. The germline gives CDR1 WNHNN, CDR2 SYGVQD (reference sequence). Trimming cost V 4 bases and J 7 bases; bases outside gene matches: 3. The CDR3 length is 14 residues. The DNA for the CDR3 is TGCGCCAGCAGTGCTAGCGGGAGGGGATATACGCAGTATTTT. This translates into CASSASGRGYTQYF.

V and J are TRBV7-9 and TRBJ1-1; 10 nucleotides match TRBD1. CDR3 length equals 17 residues. The germline V gene has CDR1 SEHNR and CDR2 FQNEAQ (reference sequence). Trimming at V came to 7 bases and at J to 4 bases, leaving 15 bases not matched to a gene. CDR3 DNA sequence: TGTGCCAGCACCAGATCCGGGACAGGGGTAACTGGCACTGAAGCTTTCTTT. Translation: CASTRSGTGVTGTEAFF.

The chain carries TRBV18 and TRBJ1-1; D is possibly TRBD1 (6 bases). The CDR3 is 17 residues long. Per the germline V gene, CDR1 is KGHSH and CDR2 is LQKENI. The germline V and J ends were trimmed by 0 bases and 4 bases, with 18 bases remaining between them. The DNA for the CDR3 is TGTGCCAGCTCACCACCGAACCGGGGGGCGTCGGGCACTGAAGCTTTCTTT. Its protein is CASSPPNRGASGTEAFF.

The chain carries TRBV9 and TRBJ2-7; TRBD2 agrees at 7 bases. V lost 5 bases and J lost 4; bases outside the gene matches: 6. The CDR3 spans 13 residues. Germline V gives CDR1 SGDLS, CDR2 YYNGEE. For the CDR3, the DNA is TGTGCCAGCAGTACGGCTAGCGGTTACGAGCAGTACTTC. Translated: CASSTASGYEQYF.

The chain joins TRBV5-1 to TRBJ1-1, with 10 bases aligning to TRBD1. The CDR3 is 15 residues long. V lost 4 bases and J lost 4; bases outside the gene matches: 7. Germline V gives CDR1 SGHRS, CDR2 YFSETQ. In DNA, the CDR3 is TGCGCCAGCAGCGAGGGGACAGGGGTGGGCACTGAAGCTTTCTTT. Encoded protein: CASSEGTGVGTEAFF.

V is TRBV5-1 and J is TRBJ2-7, with 8 positions matching TRBD2. Germline V gene lookup returns CDR1 SGHRS and CDR2 YFSETQ. Trimming cost V 0 bases and J 0 bases; bases outside gene matches: 2. The CDR3 covers 15 residues. CDR3 nucleotides: TGCGCCAGCAGCTTGGGAGGGACTAGCTCCTACGAGCAGTACTTC. Its translation is CASSLGGTSSYEQYF.

The rearrangement links TRBV27 to TRBJ1-2, with 8 nucleotides matching TRBD1. Germline trimming cut 3 bases from V and 7 bases from J; bases unmatched to any gene: 4. CDR3 length: 13 amino acids. In germline, CDR1 is MNHEY, CDR2 SMNVEV (reference sequence). CDR3 sequence reads: CASSLTGVAGYTF. CDR3 in DNA: TGTGCCAGCAGTTTGACAGGGGTAGCTGGCTACACCTTC.

This chain joins TRBV9 and TRBJ2-1; TRBD1 aligns across 8 bases. After removal of 0 bases from V and 10 bases from J, the junction contained 15 bases not matched to a gene. The length of the CDR3 is 17 residues. Looked up from germline, CDR1 is SGDLS and CDR2 is YYNGEE. CDR3 coding DNA: TGTGCCAGCAGCGTAGATCCGACAGGGGCCTATAATTCCGAGCAGTTCTTC. It is translated as CASSVDPTGAYNSEQFF.

The chain links TRBV6-1 to TRBJ2-7; 7 positions match TRBD1. The germline CDR1 and CDR2 sequences are MNHNS and SASEGT. The length of the CDR3 is 13 residues. J lost 0 bases, V lost 6 bases, and 2 bases had no gene match. CDR3 DNA: TGTGCCAGCAGGGACAGGCCCTCCTACGAGCAGTACTTC. Translation gives CASRDRPSYEQYF.

The chain recombines TRBV2 with TRBJ2-1; D gene unclear. This CDR3 spans 12 amino acids. The ends were cut back, 7 bases at V and 10 bases at J, with 14 bases in the middle. Per germline, CDR1 SNHLY and CDR2 FYNNEI. The CDR3 region is CASTSRSTEQFF. CDR3 in DNA: TGTGCCAGCACCTCAAGGAGCACCGAGCAGTTCTTC.

The chain couples TRBV6-1 to TRBJ2-7; D may be TRBD1 (5 bases). The V gene's germline CDR1 is MNHNS and CDR2 SASEGT. The CDR3 spans 14 residues. Trimming pared 1 base from V and 3 bases from J, leaving 10 bases between. CDR3 loop: CASSEGGSRYEQYF. CDR3 nucleotide sequence: TGTGCCAGCAGTGAAGGGGGCAGTCGCTACGAGCAGTACTTC.

The V gene is TRBV11-1, the J gene TRBJ1-2; D may be TRBD1 (5 bases). This CDR3 is 14 amino acids long. V gave up 5 bases and J gave up 7 bases, with 17 bases separating them. CDR1 SGHAT and CDR2 FQDESV come from the germline V gene (reference sequence). The CDR3 nucleotides read TGTGCCAGCAGCCAGATACCCCAGGGATTTGGCTACACCTTC. This gives the protein CASSQIPQGFGYTF.

This clone was counted many times. The chain recombines TRBV6-5 with TRBJ1-1; a possible D gene is TRBD1 (6 bases). The CDR3 sequence is 15 residues long. Germline lookup yields CDR1 MNHEY and CDR2 SVGAGI. The germline V and J ends were trimmed by 7 bases and 1 base, with 16 bases remaining between them. The CDR3 sequence is CASNQQGPKNTEAFF. Written as DNA, the CDR3 is TGTGCCAGCAACCAACAGGGACCTAAGAACACTGAAGCTTTCTTT.

The rearrangement uses TRBV6-5 and TRBJ1-5; 11 nucleotides align to TRBD1. Germline CDR1 reads MNHEY; CDR2 reads SVGAGI. V lost 4 bases to trimming and J lost 5 bases; unmatched junction nucleotides: 7. The CDR3 consists of 16 residues. The CDR3 protein is CASSSTDRGLDQPQHF. In DNA, the CDR3 is TGTGCCAGCAGTTCGACGGACAGGGGGCTCGATCAGCCCCAGCATTTT.

The chain links TRBV5-4 to TRBJ1-1; 12 bases are shared with TRBD1. CDR3 length equals 16 residues. The ends lost 5 bases at V and 5 bases at J; junction bases unmatched: 10. Germline values: CDR1 SGHNT, CDR2 YYREEE (reference sequence). Here the CDR3 DNA reads TGTGCCAGCAGTCCACCGGGACAGGGGGCTGAAACTGAAGCTTTCTTT. Protein product: CASSPPGQGAETEAFF.

The V call is TRBV6-1, the J call TRBJ1-4, with 7 bases matching TRBD1. Germline lookup yields CDR1 MNHNS and CDR2 SASEGT. J gave up 4 bases and V 6 bases, and 8 bases lay outside the gene matches. The CDR3 sequence is 15 residues long. CDR3 DNA sequence: TGTGCCAGCAGGAACAGGGGCAAGGATAATGAAAAACTGTTTTTT. Its protein product is CASRNRGKDNEKLFF.

The chain's CDR3 is CASSSRGSGSRVTDTQYF. The CDR3 DNA follows: TGCGCCAGCAGCTCCCGAGGTTCGGGTTCGCGGGTCACAGATACGCAGTATTTT. V usage is TRBV5-1 and J usage is TRBJ2-3, with D perhaps matching TRBD2 (5 bases). There are 18 residues in the CDR3. Germline V gives CDR1 SGHRS, CDR2 YFSETQ. V shed 3 bases and J shed 2 bases, with 22 bases lying between them.

This chain uses TRBV11-2 with TRBJ1-1; 9 bases line up with TRBD1. Germline CDR1 and CDR2: SGHAT and FQNNGV. The CDR3 sequence is 15 residues long. Trimming removed 4 bases from V and 4 bases from J; junction bases left unmatched: 7. CDR3 in amino acids: CASSWSGQGVTEAFF. The DNA of the CDR3 is TGTGCCAGCAGCTGGTCGGGACAGGGTGTCACTGAAGCTTTCTTT.

This chain links TRBV27 with TRBJ2-6; 11 bases align to TRBD2. Unmatched junction bases numbered 8, after V lost 10 bases and J lost 0 bases. This CDR3 has 17 amino acids. Germline-derived CDR1 and CDR2 are MNHEY and SMNVEV (reference sequence). CDR3 sequence reads: CATSGLAGSSGANVLTF. The CDR3 nucleotides read TGTGCCACGTCCGGACTAGCGGGCTCCTCTGGGGCCAACGTCCTGACTTTC.

The gene calls are TRBV27 and TRBJ2-1, with 8 bases matching TRBD2. V gave up 3 bases and J gave up 8 bases; unmatched junction bases: 12. In germline, CDR1 is MNHEY, CDR2 SMNVEV (reference sequence). This CDR3 region has 16 residues. The DNA for the CDR3 is TGTGCCAGCAGTTTGCCGGGGGGGGGAGGGCGCCATGAGCAGTTCTTC. It codes for CASSLPGGGGRHEQFF.

This clone was seen a few times. The chain couples TRBV9 to TRBJ1-1; D remains ambiguous. The CDR3 is 13 residues long. Germline V CDR1 and CDR2: SGDLS, YYNGEE. The V and J ends lost 1 base and 3 bases respectively, with 7 bases between them. The CDR3 sequence is CASSVNTDTEAFF. The CDR3 DNA sequence: TGTGCCAGCAGCGTAAATACGGACACTGAAGCTTTCTTT.